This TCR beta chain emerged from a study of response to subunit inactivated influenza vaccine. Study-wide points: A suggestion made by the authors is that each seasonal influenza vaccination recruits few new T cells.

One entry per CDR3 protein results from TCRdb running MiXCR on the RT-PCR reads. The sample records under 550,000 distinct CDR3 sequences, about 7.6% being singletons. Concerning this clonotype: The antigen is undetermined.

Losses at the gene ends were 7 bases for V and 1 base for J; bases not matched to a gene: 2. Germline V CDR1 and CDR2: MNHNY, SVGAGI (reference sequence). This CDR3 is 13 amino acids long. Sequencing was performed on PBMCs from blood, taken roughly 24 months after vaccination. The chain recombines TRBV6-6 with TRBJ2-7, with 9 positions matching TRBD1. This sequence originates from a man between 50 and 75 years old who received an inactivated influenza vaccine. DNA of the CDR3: TGTGCCAGCATTGACAGGGGGTCCTACGAGCAGTACTTC. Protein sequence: CASIDRGSYEQYF.